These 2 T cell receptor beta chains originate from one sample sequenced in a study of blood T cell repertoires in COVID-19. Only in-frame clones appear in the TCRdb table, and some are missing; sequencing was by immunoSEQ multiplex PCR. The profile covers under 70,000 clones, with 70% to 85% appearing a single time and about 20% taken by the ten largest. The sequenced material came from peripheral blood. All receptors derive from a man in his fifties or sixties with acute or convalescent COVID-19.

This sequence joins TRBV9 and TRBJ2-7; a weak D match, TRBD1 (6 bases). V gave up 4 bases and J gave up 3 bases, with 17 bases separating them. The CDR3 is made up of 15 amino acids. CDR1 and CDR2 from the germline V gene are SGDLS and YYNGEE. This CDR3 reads CASSPLGADIYEQYF. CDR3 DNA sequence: TGTGCCAGCAGCCCCCTGGGGGCGGACATCTACGAGCAGTACTTC.

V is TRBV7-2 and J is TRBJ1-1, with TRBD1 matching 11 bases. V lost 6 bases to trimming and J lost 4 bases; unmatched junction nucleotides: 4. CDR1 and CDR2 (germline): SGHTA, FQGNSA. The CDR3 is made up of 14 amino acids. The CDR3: CASRRDRGFTEAFF. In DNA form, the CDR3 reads TGTGCCAGCAGGAGGGACAGGGGGTTCACTGAAGCTTTCTTT.